The clone carrying this T cell receptor beta chain showed up just a few times. CDR3 length: 16 amino acids. Germline values: CDR1 MGHDK, CDR2 SYGVNS. Between the trimmed V and J ends, which lost 4 bases and 1 base, there was a span of 16 bases. The record originates from a study of blood T cell repertoires in COVID-19. Overall study context: Both acute and convalescent COVID-19 samples were obtained from the United States, Italy and Spain. The cDNA or gDNA used as material had been derived from T cells, B-cell-depleted T cells, or PBMCs.

The participants were between about 18 and 90 years old and came from under 25 US areas. Participants had their cohort set by participant-reported clinical history. The repertoire was sequenced with immunoSEQ multiplex PCR; TCRdb's copy has only in-frame clones and lacks some. The sample carries 170,000 or so clones, 87% recorded once. The specimen sequenced was PBMCs or T cells enriched from blood (not recorded which). This chain connects TRBV25-1 to TRBJ1-2; D is perhaps TRBD1 (5 bases). This clonotype was sampled from a woman aged 50 to 65 who had recovered from COVID-19. The chain's CDR3 is CASSVHGAGLNYGYTF. The CDR3 coding sequence is TGTGCCAGCAGTGTACATGGGGCAGGGCTTAACTATGGCTACACCTTC.